The 14 T cell receptor beta chains below were found in one sample sequenced in a study of shared clonotypes between healthy human individuals. Profiled with immunoSEQ multiplex PCR; TCRdb holds only in-frame clones, not every one. The table includes around 88,000 clones, about 70% detected once. Source material: memory CD8+ T cells sorted from blood. Described subset: CD45RO+ cells pooled with CCR7-negative TemRA cells. Source of these receptors: a man aged 30 to 39 in good health.

The rearrangement uses TRBV4-1 and TRBJ1-4; D is undetermined. Germline V gene sequence: CDR1 MGHRA, CDR2 YSYEKL. The CDR3 is made up of 16 amino acids. V was clipped by 3 bases and J by 3 bases, with 14 bases between them. The CDR3 protein is CASSHLMGGPNEKLFF. Written as DNA, the CDR3 is TGCGCCAGCAGCCACTTAATGGGCGGTCCTAATGAAAAACTGTTTTTT.

The genes are TRBV4-3 and TRBJ2-6, with no clear D. CDR1 is LGHNA and CDR2 is YSLEER in the germline V gene. The V end lost 0 bases, the J end lost 0 bases, and 6 bases lay between the germline ends. This CDR3 has 16 residues. CDR3: CASSQDRSSGANVLTF. The CDR3, as DNA: TGCGCCAGCAGCCAAGATAGGAGCTCTGGGGCCAACGTCCTGACTTTC.

This clone was recorded once. The chain employs TRBV6-5 and TRBJ2-7, with unresolved D. Germline V gene lookup returns CDR1 MNHEY and CDR2 SVGAGI. Trimming stripped 0 bases from V and 1 base from J, with 7 bases between. The CDR3 contains 14 residues. The chain's CDR3 is CASSYSDGSYEQYF. The CDR3 DNA reads TGTGCCAGCAGTTACTCGGACGGGTCCTACGAGCAGTACTTC.

Only one count was recorded for this clone. This sequence joins TRBV7-9 and TRBJ2-3; 10 nucleotides match TRBD1. Germline V lookup: CDR1 SEHNR, CDR2 FQNEAQ (reference sequence). V trimming: 3 bases; J trimming: 6 bases; junction bases outside the gene matches: 18. This CDR3 comprises 19 residues. The CDR3 DNA reads TGTGCCAGCAGCTTTCTACTACCGGGACAGGGGCTAACAGCGGATACGCAGTATTTT. Protein sequence: CASSFLLPGQGLTADTQYF.

The rearrangement joins TRBV2 to TRBJ2-7, with TRBD1 matching 7 bases. The CDR3 sequence is 13 residues long. V shed 5 bases and J 3 bases; nucleotides not matched to a gene: 4. Germline lookup yields CDR1 SNHLY and CDR2 FYNNEI. DNA of the CDR3: TGTGCCAGCAGTCGGACAGGCGACTACGAGCAGTACTTC. As protein: CASSRTGDYEQYF.

The rearrangement links TRBV29-1 to TRBJ2-5; possibly TRBD1 for D (6 bases). With 8 bases removed from V and 3 bases from J, the gap between germline ends came to 22 bases. Germline V lookup: CDR1 SQVTM, CDR2 ANQGSEA. CDR3 length equals 15 residues. The CDR3 loop is CSTTSTGATEETQYF. CDR3 DNA sequence: TGCAGCACGACGTCGACAGGAGCAACCGAAGAGACCCAGTACTTC.

The rearrangement joins TRBV19 to TRBJ2-6; D is unclear. The CDR3 is 18 amino acids. V was cut by 7 bases and J by 1 base, with 20 bases left in between. CDR1 LNHDA and CDR2 SQIVND come from the germline V gene (reference sequence). DNA of the CDR3: TGTGCCAGTACCCCGACCGCGGAATCAATATCTGGGGCCAACGTCCTGACTTTC. Its protein is CASTPTAESISGANVLTF.

Here the CDR3 DNA reads TGTGCCAGCAGCTTGGTGGAGACTAGCACAGATACGCAGTATTTT. This encodes CASSLVETSTDTQYF. The chain is built from TRBV5-4 and TRBJ2-3; D gene uncertain. This CDR3 has 15 residues. CDR1 is SGHNT, CDR2 YYREEE, per germline (reference sequence). V was shortened by 0 bases and J by 0 bases, with 8 bases between the two germline ends.

The chain uses TRBV2 and TRBJ2-7; 7 bases match TRBD1. Losses at the gene ends were 8 bases for V and 6 bases for J; bases not matched to a gene: 7. The CDR3 extends over 12 amino acids. The V gene's germline CDR1 is SNHLY and CDR2 FYNNEI. The CDR3 DNA reads as TGTGCCAGCCGCAGGGGGTTGATCGAGCAGTACTTC. It specifies CASRRGLIEQYF.

This clone was found a few times. Mismatch with germline at one junction end may stem from a read error. V and J are TRBV18 and TRBJ1-4; a weak D match, TRBD1 (5 bases). This CDR3 is built from 16 residues. Germline CDR1 and CDR2: KGHSH and LQKENI. The CDR3 here is CASSPPLGPTSEKLFF. The CDR3 DNA reads as TGTGCCAGCTCACCACCGTTGGGACCGACTAGTGAAAAACTGTTTTTT. The whole variable domain, remainder taken from reference TRBV18 and TRBJ1-4, is NAGVMQNPRHLVRRRGQEARLRCSPMKGHSHVYWYRQLPEEGLKFMVYLQKENIIDESGMPKERFSAEFPKEGPSILRIQQVVRGDSAAYFCASSPPLGPTSEKLFFGSGTQLSVL.

The chain couples TRBV19 to TRBJ1-1; the D is unclear. CDR1 is LNHDA, CDR2 SQIVND, per germline (reference sequence). Trimming took 8 bases from V and 7 from J, leaving 14 bases between them. The CDR3 consists of 12 residues. CDR3 DNA sequence: TGTGCCAGTTCTCTCAAACTGGGTGAAGCTTTCTTT. Encoded protein: CASSLKLGEAFF.

The genes are TRBV2 and TRBJ1-1; no reliable D call. Trimming took 3 bases from V and 3 from J, leaving 2 bases between them. Germline CDR1 and CDR2: SNHLY and FYNNEI. The CDR3 is 11 residues long. CDR3 nucleotide sequence: TGTGCCAGCAGTGATCACACTGAAGCTTTCTTT. Protein sequence: CASSDHTEAFF. The full variable domain, completed using reference TRBV2 and TRBJ1-1, is EPEVTQTPSHQVTQMGQEVILRCVPISNHLYFYWYRQILGQKVEFLVSFYNNEISEKSEIFDDQFSVERPDGSNFTLKIRSTKLEDSAMYFCASSDHTEAFFGQGTRLTVV.

The rearrangement uses TRBV11-2 and TRBJ2-5; 9 nucleotides match TRBD2. The CDR3 is 18 residues long. Germline-derived CDR1 and CDR2 are SGHAT and FQNNGV. V lost 0 bases and J lost 5; bases outside the gene matches: 13. The CDR3 loop reads CASSLEGAGLAGLETQYF. CDR3 nucleotides: TGTGCCAGCAGCTTAGAGGGGGCGGGGCTAGCGGGATTGGAGACCCAGTACTTC.

The chain carries TRBV7-9 and TRBJ1-3; D ambiguous. The CDR3 contains 17 residues. The germline gives CDR1 SEHNR, CDR2 FQNEAQ (reference sequence). Trimming took 5 bases from V and 1 from J, leaving 18 bases between them. CDR3 coding DNA: TGTGCCAGCAGCCCAACGTTCCTGGAGGTTTCTGGAAACACCATATATTTT. It translates to CASSPTFLEVSGNTIYF.